This record concerns one T cell receptor beta chain sequence. In the original analysis: Amplification with reference gene primers provided the estimates of nucleated cell counts. Clones were read by immunoSEQ multiplex PCR, and TCRdb kept only the in-frame ones, dropping some. D and trimming come from the DNA, and the V and J calls and clone size come from that table. The repertoire holds about 170,000 clones, with 85% as singletons. The sample is drawn from a study of blood T cell repertoires in COVID-19. The wider study: Researchers got acute and convalescent COVID-19 samples from the United States, Italy and Spain.

CDR3 length equals 17 residues. Trimming cost V 5 bases and J 0 bases, with 17 bases left between them. Per germline, CDR1 SGHTA and CDR2 FQGNSA. The chain couples TRBV7-2 to TRBJ1-3, with a weak D call TRBD1 (6 bases). This TCR came from a human donor with acute or convalescent COVID-19. The donor label of this sample is uncertain. The sequencing sample was made of peripheral blood. DNA of the CDR3: TGTGCCAGCAGCACCCTCCCGGGACACAACTCTGGAAACACCATATATTTT. Encoded protein: CASSTLPGHNSGNTIYF. Combining the CDR3 with reference TRBV7-2 and TRBJ1-3 gives the whole variable domain GAGVSQSPSNKVTEKGKDVELRCDPISGHTALYWYRQSLGQGLEFLIYFQGNSAPDKSGLPSDRFSAERTGGSVSTLTIQRTQQEDSAVYLCASSTLPGHNSGNTIYFGEGSWLTVV.